A selection of T cell receptor beta chains follows, all from one sample in a study of blood T cells in healthy people across ages. MiXCR, run by TCRdb on the 5' RACE reads, gives a single entry per CDR3 protein. The sample yields 1.6 million or so distinct CDR3 sequences, about 35% seen once. Specimen: blood. These TCRs come from a woman younger than 45 in good health. The CDR3 runs from the conserved cysteine through the conserved F or W. A D gene is named only where the DNA matches it firmly. Rows may omit the clone size; those that give it use once, few, many or a size class.

CDR3 length	clone size	V gene	D gene	J gene	CDR3 DNA	CDR3 protein
14	few	TRBV6-6	TRBD1	TRBJ1-5	TGTGCCAGCACAAAGGACAGGGCGAATCAGCCCCAGCATTTT	CASTKDRANQPQHF
16	many	TRBV7-2	NA	TRBJ2-4	TGTGCCAGCAGCTCCGATTTAGCGGATGCCAAAAACATTCAGTACTTC	CASSSDLADAKNIQYF
17	few	TRBV4-1	NA	TRBJ1-4	TGCGCCAGCAGCCAAGACCCGGTGGGGGCCCAGCGGGAAAAACTGTTTTTT	CASSQDPVGAQREKLFF
16	NA	TRBV7-8	NA	TRBJ2-7	TGTGCCAGCAGCAGTGAGGTGGCAGTAACCCTGGGGGAGCAGTACTTC	CASSSEVAVTLGEQYF
16	many	TRBV5-1	NA	TRBJ1-1	TGCGCCAGCAGCTTGGCGATGCCTACTCCGAACACTGAAGCTTTCTTT	CASSLAMPTPNTEAFF
15	few	TRBV11-2	TRBD2	TRBJ2-7	TGTGCCAGCAGCTTAGAGTCTAGCGGGAGGGACGAGCAGTACTTC	CASSLESSGRDEQYF
17	NA	TRBV12-3/TRBV12-4	NA	TRBJ1-6	TGTGCCAGCAGTTTGTCTCCCGAAGGATCCTATAATTCACCCCTCCACTTT	CASSLSPEGSYNSPLHF
15	few	TRBV6-6	TRBD1	TRBJ2-1	TGTGCCAGCAGTTACCTCGGGACAGGGGGCAATGAGCAGTTCTTC	CASSYLGTGGNEQFF
16	few	TRBV20-1	TRBD2	TRBJ2-7	TGCAGTGCTATAGGGGACTATACTCTCCGAATTTACGAGCAGTACTTC	CSAIGDYTLRIYEQYF
16	few	TRBV5-8	NA	TRBJ2-6	TGTGCCAGCAGCTTGGGGCACGCCTCTGGGGCCAACGTCCTGACTTTC	CASSLGHASGANVLTF
15	NA	TRBV6-1	TRBD1	TRBJ2-1	TGTGCCAGCTTCAGGGGGCGTATATCCTACAATGAGCAGTTCTTC	CASFRGRISYNEQFF